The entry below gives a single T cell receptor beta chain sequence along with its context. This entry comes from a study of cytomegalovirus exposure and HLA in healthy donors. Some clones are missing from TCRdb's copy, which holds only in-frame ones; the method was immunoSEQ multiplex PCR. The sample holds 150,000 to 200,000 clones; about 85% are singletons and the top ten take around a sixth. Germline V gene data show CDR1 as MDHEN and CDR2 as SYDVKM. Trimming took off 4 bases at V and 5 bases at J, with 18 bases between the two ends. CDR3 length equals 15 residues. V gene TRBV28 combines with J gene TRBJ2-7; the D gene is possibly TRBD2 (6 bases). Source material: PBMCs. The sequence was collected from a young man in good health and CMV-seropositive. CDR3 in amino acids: CASSSHRTKDHEQYF. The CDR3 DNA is TGTGCCAGCAGTTCACACCGGACTAAAGACCACGAGCAGTACTTC.